The 26 T cell receptor beta chains below were found in one sample sequenced in a study of PD-L1 blockade in urothelial cancer. Measured with immunoSEQ multiplex PCR; TCRdb has only the in-frame clones, and not every one. This sample yields roughly 41,000 clones, of which 82% are seen a single time; about 17% belongs to the top ten. The sequencing used PBMCs, collected around atezolizumab (anti-PD-L1) treatment. The origin of the receptors is a man aged 55-75 years with urothelial cancer.

The chain joins TRBV7-8 to TRBJ2-7, with D possibly matching TRBD2 (5 bases). Deletions cut 5 bases from V and 7 bases from J, with 15 bases between. The CDR3 is 13 amino acids. Germline CDR1 SGHVS, CDR2 FQNEAQ. CDR3 loop: CASSPREPGEQYF. The CDR3 coding sequence is TGTGCCAGCAGCCCGAGAGAACCGGGGGAGCAGTACTTC.

V is TRBV5-5 and J is TRBJ1-1; the D gene is possibly TRBD1 (5 bases). V lost 5 bases to trimming and J lost 5 bases, with 13 bases between them. This CDR3 is 13 amino acids long. Germline V CDR1 and CDR2: SGHKS, YYEKEE (reference sequence). The CDR3 region has the DNA TGTGCCAGCAGTTGGGGGGGTGGGACTGAAGCTTTCTTT. Its translation: CASSWGGGTEAFF. Full variable domain (remainder filled in from reference TRBV5-5 and TRBJ1-1): DAGVTQSPTHLIKTRGQQVTLRCSPISGHKSVSWYQQVLGQGPQFIFQYYEKEERGRGNFPDRFSARQFPNYSSELNVNALLLGDSALYLCASSWGGGTEAFFGQGTRLTVV.

The V and J genes are TRBV10-3 and TRBJ2-3; perhaps TRBD2 as D (7 bases). Trimming removed 3 bases at V and 5 bases at J, with 21 bases between. Per the germline V gene, CDR1 is ENHRY and CDR2 is SYGVKD. The CDR3 is 17 residues long. Here the CDR3 reads CAISEFVGGAGVDTQYF. The CDR3 DNA follows: TGTGCCATCAGTGAATTTGTGGGGGGGGCTGGGGTAGATACGCAGTATTTT.

The CDR3 DNA follows: TGTGCCAGCAGACGGACAGCCCAAGAGACCCAGTACTTC. Its protein product is CASRRTAQETQYF. The J gene is TRBJ2-5, the V gene TRBV28; D might be TRBD1 (6 bases). Germline lookup yields CDR1 MDHEN and CDR2 SYDVKM. Trimming cost V 6 bases and J 1 base, with 9 bases left between them. The CDR3 loop spans 13 amino acids.

The rearrangement joins TRBV5-1 to TRBJ1-1; tentatively, D is TRBD1 (5 bases). The CDR3 spans 16 residues. Germline values: CDR1 SGHRS, CDR2 YFSETQ. Trimming shortened V by 0 bases and J by 0 bases, and 12 bases separated the two germline ends. For the CDR3, the DNA is TGCGCCAGCAGCTTGGGGGGGGGACTCCTGAACACTGAAGCTTTCTTT. Its translation is CASSLGGGLLNTEAFF.

The chain couples TRBV28 to TRBJ2-1; D remains ambiguous. The CDR3 is 18 residues long. Trimming stripped 3 bases from V and 8 bases from J, with 26 bases between. The germline V gene encodes CDR1 MDHEN and CDR2 SYDVKM. Here the CDR3 DNA reads TGTGCCAGCAGTTTCGGTAATCGACCATTTCAGGTTACGGATGAGCAGTTCTTC. This encodes CASSFGNRPFQVTDEQFF.

The rearrangement links TRBV19 to TRBJ1-1, with D hard to call. CDR3 length: 13 residues. The V gene lost 8 bases and the J gene lost 4 bases, with 14 bases spanning the gap. Germline values: CDR1 LNHDA, CDR2 SQIVND (reference sequence). In DNA form, the CDR3 reads TGTGCCAGTTTCCGGGCCGAGGGCACTGAAGCTTTCTTT. It is translated as CASFRAEGTEAFF.

The chain recombines TRBV5-5 with TRBJ2-3, with a tentative D call TRBD1 (6 bases). The CDR3 is 15 residues long. The germline V and J ends were trimmed by 4 bases and 0 bases, with 12 bases remaining between them. Germline V lookup: CDR1 SGHKS, CDR2 YYEKEE (reference sequence). The CDR3 reads CASSPTGPSTDTQYF. DNA for the CDR3: TGTGCCAGCAGCCCTACAGGGCCTAGCACAGATACGCAGTATTTT. The variable domain in full, completed from reference TRBV5-5 and TRBJ2-3, reads DAGVTQSPTHLIKTRGQQVTLRCSPISGHKSVSWYQQVLGQGPQFIFQYYEKEERGRGNFPDRFSARQFPNYSSELNVNALLLGDSALYLCASSPTGPSTDTQYFGPGTRLTVL.

The genes are TRBV4-1 and TRBJ1-4; the match to TRBD1 covers 7 bases. The V and J ends lost 3 bases and 8 bases, in that order; junction bases with no gene match: 9. This CDR3 is 15 amino acids long. Germline V lookup: CDR1 MGHRA, CDR2 YSYEKL. CDR3 bases: TGCGCCAGCAGCCACCTGGGACAGACCGGGGAAAAACTGTTTTTT. Its protein is CASSHLGQTGEKLFF.

The chain combines TRBV14 with TRBJ1-1; perhaps TRBD1 as D (5 bases). This CDR3 has 13 residues. Germline lookup yields CDR1 SGHDN and CDR2 FVKESK. With 3 bases removed from V and 2 bases from J, the gap between germline ends came to 7 bases. For the CDR3, the DNA is TGTGCCAGCAGCCATGACAGCAACACTGAAGCTTTCTTT. Its protein is CASSHDSNTEAFF.

The V call is TRBV6-1, the J call TRBJ2-2; TRBD1 aligns across 7 bases. The CDR3 sequence is 16 residues long. Germline assignment: CDR1 MNHNS and CDR2 SASEGT. The V and J ends lost 4 bases and 1 base, in that order; junction bases with no gene match: 6. CDR3 sequence: CASSANRGRNTGELFF. DNA for the CDR3: TGTGCCAGCAGTGCCAACAGGGGACGGAACACCGGGGAGCTGTTTTTT.

The chain uses TRBV2 and TRBJ1-1; possibly TRBD1 for D (6 bases). This CDR3 has 13 residues. The V end lost 6 bases, the J end lost 0 bases, and 8 bases lay between the germline ends. The germline V gene has CDR1 SNHLY and CDR2 FYNNEI. In DNA, the CDR3 is TGTGCCAGCAGAAAGGGGGTGAACACTGAAGCTTTCTTT. It yields the protein CASRKGVNTEAFF.

V is TRBV5-6 and J is TRBJ2-5; a weak D match, TRBD1 (6 bases). V lost 0 bases to trimming and J lost 0 bases, with 18 bases between them. The CDR3 has 18 residues. CDR1 and CDR2 from the germline V gene are SGHDT and YYEEEE. The CDR3 spells CASSLESKTGDHQETQYF. The CDR3 DNA sequence: TGTGCCAGCAGCTTGGAATCTAAGACAGGAGATCACCAAGAGACCCAGTACTTC.

In its sample, this clone was seen once. V usage is TRBV7-9 and J usage is TRBJ2-7, with D unresolved. The V and J ends lost 3 bases and 2 bases respectively, with 5 bases between them. There are 12 residues in the CDR3. The germline gives CDR1 SEHNR, CDR2 FQNEAQ (reference sequence). CDR3 bases: TGTGCCAGCAGCTTTCTTACCTACGAGCAGTACTTC. Translation gives CASSFLTYEQYF.

CDR3 nucleotides: TGTGCCAGCAGTCGAGACCCTAGGGGTGATACGCAGTATTTT. Its protein is CASSRDPRGDTQYF. The chain recombines TRBV7-9 with TRBJ2-3, with a tentative D call TRBD1 (5 bases). Trimming shortened V by 6 bases and J by 6 bases, and 16 bases separated the two germline ends. The length of the CDR3 is 14 residues. Germline CDR1 and CDR2: SEHNR and FQNEAQ (reference sequence).

The chain recombines TRBV19 with TRBJ1-1; D gene unclear. V was clipped by 3 bases and J by 3 bases, with 11 bases between them. CDR3 length: 14 residues. In germline, CDR1 is LNHDA, CDR2 SQIVND (reference sequence). In nucleotides, the CDR3 is TGTGCCAGTAGTATCCGAGGGCTGGACACTGAAGCTTTCTTT. It is translated as CASSIRGLDTEAFF.

The chain links TRBV4-1 to TRBJ2-1; D call uncertain. This CDR3 comprises 15 residues. Between the trimmed V and J ends, which lost 1 base and 8 bases, there was a span of 15 bases. The germline V gene has CDR1 MGHRA and CDR2 YSYEKL. The CDR3 DNA reads TGCGCCAGCAGCCAAGGCCGTGTTTTAGTATATGAGCAGTTCTTC. Translation gives CASSQGRVLVYEQFF.

The rearrangement joins TRBV7-7 to TRBJ2-5; a possible D gene is TRBD2 (6 bases). The CDR3 contains 13 residues. V lost 3 bases, J lost 4 bases, and 9 bases lay in between. Germline V gene sequence: CDR1 SSHAT, CDR2 FNYEAQ (reference sequence). CDR3 bases: TGTGCCAGCAGCTTTGGGCGGGGAGAGACCCAGTACTTC. Its protein product is CASSFGRGETQYF.

The gene calls are TRBV6-1 and TRBJ2-1; 7 bases are shared with TRBD2. The germline gives CDR1 MNHNS, CDR2 SASEGT. The CDR3 has 15 residues. J gave up 4 bases and V 6 bases, and 9 bases lay outside the gene matches. CDR3 in DNA: TGTGCCAGCAGGGTAGCGGGCACTCTATACAATGAGCAGTTCTTC. It specifies CASRVAGTLYNEQFF.

CDR3 in amino acids: CASSLQENTEAFF. CDR3 DNA sequence: TGCGCCAGCAGCTTGCAGGAGAACACTGAAGCTTTCTTT. This rearrangement joins TRBV5-1 to TRBJ1-1; D uncertain. The CDR3 has 13 amino acids. V was cut by 1 base and J by 1 base, with 5 bases left in between. Looked up from germline, CDR1 is SGHRS and CDR2 is YFSETQ.

V gene TRBV27 combines with J gene TRBJ1-2; 7 nucleotides agree with TRBD1. V lost 5 bases and J lost 4; bases outside the gene matches: 10. The CDR3 length is 15 residues. Germline V gene data show CDR1 as MNHEY and CDR2 as SMNVEV (reference sequence). Written as DNA, the CDR3 is TGTGCCAGCAGTCCCACCTCAGGGGGGTCCTATGGCTACACCTTC. Its translation is CASSPTSGGSYGYTF.

This chain joins TRBV4-2 and TRBJ2-5; 10 bases fit TRBD2. The length of the CDR3 is 16 residues. CDR1 is LGHNA, CDR2 YNFKEQ, per germline. V lost 0 bases, J lost 7 bases, and 8 bases stayed unmatched. The CDR3, as DNA: TGTGCCAGCAGCCAAGATTGGGGTCAGCGGGGGGGGACCCAGTACTTC. Protein product: CASSQDWGQRGGTQYF.

The chain uses TRBV30 and TRBJ2-5; the D is unclear. This CDR3 has 13 amino acids. CDR1 is GTSNPN, CDR2 SVGIG, per germline (reference sequence). The ends were cut back, 0 bases at V and 5 bases at J, with 10 bases in the middle. CDR3 residues: CAWSVSLGETQYF. In DNA, the CDR3 is TGTGCCTGGAGTGTATCTCTCGGGGAGACCCAGTACTTC.

This chain uses TRBV6-1 with TRBJ1-5; 9 bases fit TRBD1. The CDR3 is 14 amino acids. Germline lookup yields CDR1 MNHNS and CDR2 SASEGT. Trimming removed 8 bases from V and 5 bases from J; junction bases left unmatched: 7. The CDR3 bases are TGTGCCAGCGATTCGGACAGGGGTTATCAGCCCCAGCATTTT. Its translation is CASDSDRGYQPQHF.

This rearrangement joins TRBV10-1 to TRBJ2-7, with D uncertain. Germline V gives CDR1 WNHNN, CDR2 SYGVQD (reference sequence). Trimming took 9 bases from V and 5 from J, leaving 20 bases between them. The CDR3 is 14 residues long. CDR3 nucleotide sequence: TGCGCCAGTACGGAGCCCCGGAATGCCAACGAGCAGTACTTC. Protein sequence: CASTEPRNANEQYF.

V usage is TRBV28 and J usage is TRBJ2-7; 7 nucleotides agree with TRBD1. CDR3 length: 18 residues. The V segment lost 3 bases and the J segment 2 bases; nucleotides outside the gene matches: 16. Germline V lookup: CDR1 MDHEN, CDR2 SYDVKM. The CDR3 protein is CASSFLFYRQGLPYEQYF. The CDR3 nucleotides are TGTGCCAGCAGTTTTTTATTCTACCGACAGGGCCTGCCCTACGAGCAGTACTTC.